This T cell receptor (beta chain) was sequenced in a study of T cells in severe cutaneous drug reactions. Across the study: Enrollment required a probable or definite RegiSCAR diagnosis of SJS/TEN or DRESS. Patients in acute or recovery stage gave blister fluids/cells and PBMC.

Libraries were made by iRepertoire multiplex PCR with TCR subtype-specific primers for bulk and single-cell sequencing. Using the multiplex PCR reads, TCRdb records one entry per CDR3 protein without DNA. This sample contains about 21,000 distinct CDR3 sequences. This CDR3 is 15 amino acids long. From germline, CDR1 is SEHNR and CDR2 FQNEAQ (reference sequence). The patients sequenced had a carbamazepine-induced Stevens-Johnson syndrome or toxic epidermal necrolysis reaction. CBZ-SJS/TEN patients of Han Chinese (five) and European (roughly 6) origin supplied blood. A word on this clonotype: Its antigen is still unknown.

Study-wide results and limits: Carbamazepine-induced Stevens-Johnson syndrome or toxic epidermal necrolysis patients showed strongly raised TRBV12-4, 30% to 40% in blister cells and roughly 5% in PBMC.

Input material: PBMCs. The clonotype was recovered from a human donor with toxic epidermal necrolysis, a severe cutaneous drug reaction. The chain uses TRBV7-9 and TRBJ2-5; absent DNA, TCRdb's TRBD1 call cannot be checked. The CDR3 sequence is CASSPPTGNQETQYF. Variable domain in full (rest from reference TRBV7-9 and TRBJ2-5): DTGVSQNPRHKITKRGQNVTFRCDPISEHNRLYWYRQTLGQGPEFLTYFQNEAQLEKSRLLSDRFSAERPKGSFSTLEIQRTEQGDSAMYLCASSPPTGNQETQYFGPGTRLLVL.